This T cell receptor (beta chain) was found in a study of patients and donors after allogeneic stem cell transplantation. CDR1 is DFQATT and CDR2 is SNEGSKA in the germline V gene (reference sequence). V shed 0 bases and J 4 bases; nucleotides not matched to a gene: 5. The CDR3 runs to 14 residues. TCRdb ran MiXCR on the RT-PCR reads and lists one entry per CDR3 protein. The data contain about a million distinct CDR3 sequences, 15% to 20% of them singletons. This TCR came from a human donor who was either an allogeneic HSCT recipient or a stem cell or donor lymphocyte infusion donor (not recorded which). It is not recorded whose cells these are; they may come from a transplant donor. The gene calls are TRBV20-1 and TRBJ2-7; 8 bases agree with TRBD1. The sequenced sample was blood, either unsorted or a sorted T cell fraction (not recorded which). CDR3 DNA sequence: TGCAGTGCTAGAGATTTGGACAGGGTGTACGAGCAGTACTTC. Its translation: CSARDLDRVYEQYF.